The 30 T cell receptor beta chains below were found in one sample sequenced in a study of T-cell reconstitution after alpha-beta-depleted transplantation in children. Molecular barcoding with unique molecular identifiers was used for the TCRbeta library. TCRdb recomputed calls from the PCR reads with MiXCR, one row per CDR3 protein. The table includes about 300,000 distinct CDR3 sequences, around 10% detected once. The sample here was PBMCs, taken before TCRalphabeta/CD19-depleted stem cell transplant. The source of these receptors is a boy younger than two with acute myeloid leukemia, due to receive a stem cell transplant.

This clonotype was observed a handful of times. The chain combines TRBV6-2 or TRBV6-3 with TRBJ2-7; D is undetermined. CDR3 size: 13 residues. V gave up 7 bases and J gave up 5 bases, with 15 bases separating them. Germline V gives CDR1 MNHEY, CDR2 SVGEGT. CDR3 DNA: TGTGCCAGCACCAGGACCAAAGAGGACGAGCAGTACTTC. Protein product: CASTRTKEDEQYF.

The gene calls are TRBV20-1 and TRBJ2-6; D unresolved. Germline CDR1 DFQATT, CDR2 SNEGSKA (reference sequence). The CDR3 is 15 residues long. V was pared by 1 base and J by 1 base, with 8 bases between. CDR3 sequence: CSARGGNSGANVLTF. The CDR3 DNA follows: TGCAGTGCTAGAGGAGGCAATTCTGGGGCCAACGTCCTGACTTTC.

Many counts were recorded for this clonotype. The J gene is TRBJ1-2, the V gene TRBV28, with 7 bases matching TRBD1. Germline V gives CDR1 MDHEN, CDR2 SYDVKM. The CDR3 covers 11 residues. The J segment lost 4 bases and the V segment lost 7 bases, leaving 0 bases of the junction unmatched. This chain's CDR3 is CASNRGYGYTF. CDR3 sequence (DNA): TGTGCCAGCAACAGGGGCTATGGCTACACCTTC.

A few counts support this clonotype. V usage is TRBV20-1 and J usage is TRBJ2-7; 13 positions agree with TRBD2. J lost 2 bases, V lost 2 bases, and 6 bases had no gene match. The CDR3 loop spans 16 amino acids. CDR1 DFQATT and CDR2 SNEGSKA come from the germline V gene (reference sequence). As DNA, the CDR3 is TGCAGTGCTAGACTTCTACTAGCGGGAGGGCCCTACGAGCAGTACTTC. Its translation: CSARLLLAGGPYEQYF.

This clonotype came up many times. This chain uses TRBV11-2 with TRBJ1-6, with D perhaps matching TRBD1 (6 bases). Germline-derived CDR1 and CDR2 are SGHAT and FQNNGV. The V end lost 3 bases, the J end lost 7 bases, and 13 bases lay between the germline ends. The CDR3 length is 15 residues. CDR3 nucleotide sequence: TGTGCCAGCAGCTTCGGAGTAGGGGGGAATTCACCCCTCCACTTT. Translated, it gives CASSFGVGGNSPLHF.

Comment on this clonotype: A much bigger clone sits one base away, suggesting this may be a read error. The chain links TRBV12-3 or TRBV12-4 to TRBJ1-2, with D possibly TRBD1 on 5 matching bases. The CDR3 extends over 14 amino acids. For the CDR3, the DNA is TGTGCCAGCAGAGACAGTAGCCGCATTCATGGCTACAACTTC. This gives the protein CASRDSSRIHGYNF.

This chain joins TRBV18 and TRBJ2-2, with 11 bases that match TRBD1. The CDR3 has 17 residues. From germline, CDR1 is KGHSH and CDR2 LQKENI. V dropped 1 base and J dropped 2; count of bases not matched to a gene: 3. The CDR3 loop reads CASSPRRTGGNTGELFF. For the CDR3, the DNA is TGTGCCAGCTCACCACGGAGGACAGGGGGCAACACCGGGGAGCTGTTTTTT.

This clonotype was seen at least ten times. One end of the junction fails to match germline, which may point to a read error. The chain employs TRBV5-5 and TRBJ1-1, with no clear D. Germline assignment: CDR1 SGHKS and CDR2 YYEKEE (reference sequence). This CDR3 is built from 12 residues. CDR3 sequence (DNA): TGTGCCAGCAGCTTGGTGAACACTGAATCTTTCTTT. It encodes CASSLVNTESFF.

The rearrangement uses TRBV11-2 and TRBJ2-1; no clear D. This CDR3 contains 14 residues. V was trimmed by 8 bases and J by 0 bases, leaving 11 bases between them. CDR1 is SGHAT, CDR2 FQNNGV, per germline. This chain's CDR3 is CASRPGRSYNEQFF. CDR3 sequence (DNA): TGTGCCAGCCGCCCGGGCCGCTCCTACAATGAGCAGTTCTTC.

This clonotype came up many times. The chain carries TRBV15 and TRBJ1-1, with D hard to call. Germline CDR1 LNHNV, CDR2 YYDKDF (reference sequence). The CDR3 has 12 amino acids. V shed 9 bases and J shed 1 base, with 9 bases lying between them. The CDR3 reads CATRRGNTEAFF. CDR3 nucleotide sequence: TGTGCCACGCGGAGAGGGAACACTGAAGCTTTCTTT.

This clonotype was recorded a few times. V is TRBV28 and J is TRBJ2-5; the D is unclear. Trimming took 3 bases from V and 2 from J, leaving 10 bases between them. The CDR3 is made up of 14 amino acids. Germline CDR1 MDHEN, CDR2 SYDVKM. The CDR3 is CASSFWTVQETQYF. CDR3 in DNA: TGTGCCAGCAGTTTCTGGACGGTACAAGAGACCCAGTACTTC.

This clonotype was detected only a few times. CDR3 amino acids: CASRQEVAGGRSYEQYF. The DNA for the CDR3 is TGCGCCAGCAGACAAGAGGTGGCGGGAGGGCGTTCCTACGAGCAGTACTTC. The chain joins TRBV5-1 to TRBJ2-7; 9 bases match TRBD2. CDR3 length: 17 residues. Trimming cost V 5 bases and J 1 base; bases outside gene matches: 13. Germline-derived CDR1 and CDR2 are SGHRS and YFSETQ. The full variable domain, completed using reference TRBV5-1 and TRBJ2-7, is KAGVTQTPRYLIKTRGQQVTLSCSPISGHRSVSWYQQTPGQGLQFLFEYFSETQRNKGNFPGRFSGRQFSNSRSEMNVSTLELGDSALYLCASRQEVAGGRSYEQYFGPGTRLTVT.

The chain carries TRBV6-1 and TRBJ2-1, with 7 bases fitting TRBD2. Trimming at V came to 4 bases and at J to 0 bases, leaving 15 bases not matched to a gene. The CDR3 consists of 19 residues. Germline CDR1 is MNHNS and CDR2 is SASEGT. CDR3 residues: CASSAPTAGTKSSYNEQFF. The CDR3 DNA is TGTGCCAGCAGTGCCCCAACCGCCGGGACTAAAAGCTCCTACAATGAGCAGTTCTTC.

As regards this clonotype: This clone may be a read error of a much larger clone one base away. V is TRBV7-8 and J is TRBJ2-7; D is perhaps TRBD1 or TRBD2 (5 bases each). The CDR3 is made up of 16 amino acids. The germline V gene has CDR1 SGHVS and CDR2 FQNEAQ. Trimming shortened V by 3 bases and J by 4 bases, and 19 bases separated the two germline ends. The CDR3 coding sequence is TGTGCCAGCAGCTTCAACTGGGGCGAGAGGGAATACGAGCAGTACTTC. Its protein is CASSFNWGEREYEQYF.

Comment on this clonotype: In this CDR3 the conserved last residue, phenylalanine or tryptophan, is missing, so a read error is likely. The chain recombines TRBV28 with TRBJ1-1, with 8 nucleotides matching TRBD1. Germline V CDR1 and CDR2: MDHEN, SYDVKM. This CDR3 contains 17 residues. J gave up 4 bases and V 6 bases, and 16 bases lay outside the gene matches. CDR3 protein: CASRESGGPQGPTEAFS. In DNA form, the CDR3 reads TGTGCCAGCAGGGAGTCAGGGGGCCCTCAAGGACCCACTGAAGCTTTCTCT.

This clonotype has ten or more counts. The V call is TRBV12-3 or TRBV12-4, the J call TRBJ1-1; D unresolved. This CDR3 has 14 residues. V was cut by 7 bases and J by 1 base, with 13 bases left in between. In DNA, the CDR3 is TGTGCCAGCATCATAACTCCGTCGAACACTGAAGCTTTCTTT. Translated, it gives CASIITPSNTEAFF.

This clonotype was counted many times. The chain combines TRBV9 with TRBJ2-3; TRBD2 aligns across 13 bases. This CDR3 has 15 residues. V gave up 4 bases and J gave up 4 bases; unmatched junction bases: 3. CDR1 is SGDLS, CDR2 YYNGEE, per germline. The CDR3 is CASSLTSGGPDTQYF. The CDR3 DNA reads as TGTGCCAGCAGCTTGACTAGCGGGGGGCCAGATACGCAGTATTTT.

The sample holds many counts of this clonotype. J is TRBJ2-1 and V is TRBV4-3, with 12 bases identical to TRBD1. The CDR3 has 16 residues. The V gene end was trimmed by 4 bases and the J gene end by 6 bases; junction bases not matched to a gene: 7. Germline V lookup: CDR1 LGHNA, CDR2 YSLEER. Here the CDR3 DNA reads TGCGCCAGCAGCCTCTCCACGGGACAGGGGGCCAATGAGCAGTTCTTC. It translates to CASSLSTGQGANEQFF.

The sample holds many counts of this clonotype. This chain connects TRBV7-3 to TRBJ1-1, with D possibly matching TRBD1 (6 bases). This CDR3 has 15 residues. Germline assignment: CDR1 SGHTA and CDR2 FQGTGA. Trimming stripped 1 base from V and 6 bases from J, with 15 bases between. The CDR3 here is CASSLIGGVDSEAFF. DNA for the CDR3: TGTGCCAGCAGCTTAATCGGGGGCGTTGACTCTGAAGCTTTCTTT.

This chain joins TRBV7-9 and TRBJ1-2; 7 bases fit TRBD1. Germline assignment: CDR1 SEHNR and CDR2 FQNEAQ (reference sequence). The V and J ends lost 8 bases and 5 bases, in that order; junction bases with no gene match: 8. CDR3 length: 13 residues. The DNA for the CDR3 is TGTGCCAGCGCTCCCGGGACAGATTATGGCTACACCTTC. Amino acids: CASAPGTDYGYTF.

The chain recombines TRBV4-1 with TRBJ2-3, with TRBD2 matching over 13 bases. Germline lookup yields CDR1 MGHRA and CDR2 YSYEKL. Trimming removed 3 bases from V and 6 bases from J; junction bases left unmatched: 3. The CDR3 has 15 amino acids. CDR3 protein: CASSQPGLAGDTQYF. CDR3 sequence (DNA): TGCGCCAGCAGCCAGCCGGGACTAGCGGGGGATACGCAGTATTTT.

There are many counts of this clonotype. The chain uses TRBV20-1 and TRBJ2-5; 9 positions agree with TRBD2. The CDR3 covers 16 residues. V lost 0 bases to trimming and J lost 4 bases; unmatched junction nucleotides: 9. Germline V lookup: CDR1 DFQATT, CDR2 SNEGSKA (reference sequence). CDR3 in amino acids: CSARDSGGGAPETQYF. The CDR3 region has the DNA TGCAGTGCTAGAGATTCGGGCGGGGGGGCTCCAGAGACCCAGTACTTC.

Comment on this clonotype: This likely came from a read error, as a far larger clone is one base away. This chain uses TRBV28 with TRBJ2-7; TRBD1 matches at 7 bases. Germline CDR1 and CDR2: MDHEN and SYDVKM. The CDR3 has 13 amino acids. The CDR3 here is CANSLDRAYEQYF. As DNA, the CDR3 is TGTGCCAACAGTCTAGACAGGGCCTACGAGCAGTACTTC.

This clonotype was detected ten times or more. The J gene is TRBJ1-4, the V gene TRBV14; D is perhaps TRBD1 (6 bases). V was trimmed by 4 bases and J by 5 bases, leaving 14 bases between them. Germline lookup yields CDR1 SGHDN and CDR2 FVKESK. This CDR3 region has 15 residues. The CDR3 DNA sequence: TGTGCCAGCAGCCCTGTCGGGGGGCCGAATGAAAAACTGTTTTTT. It yields the protein CASSPVGGPNEKLFF.

This clonotype was seen repeatedly, ten times or more. The chain is built from TRBV20-1 and TRBJ2-3; 8 nucleotides align to TRBD2. V gave up 6 bases and J gave up 2 bases; unmatched junction bases: 19. Germline V gives CDR1 DFQATT, CDR2 SNEGSKA (reference sequence). The CDR3 is 18 residues long. CDR3 residues: CSAHPLYVSGTVTDTQYF. The DNA of the CDR3 is TGCAGTGCCCACCCATTGTATGTTAGCGGGACGGTCACAGATACGCAGTATTTT.

This clonotype was observed a few times. This chain joins TRBV30 and TRBJ1-1, with 7 bases lining up with TRBD1. CDR3 length: 13 residues. The ends lost 5 bases at V and 0 bases at J; junction bases unmatched: 3. Germline V lookup: CDR1 GTSNPN, CDR2 SVGIG (reference sequence). In DNA form, the CDR3 reads TGTGCCTGGCCCAGGGGGTTGAACACTGAAGCTTTCTTT. Residues: CAWPRGLNTEAFF. The entire variable domain, with the rest obtained from reference TRBV30 and TRBJ1-1, is as follows: SQTIHQWPATLVQPVGSPLSLECTVEGTSNPNLYWYRQAAGRGLQLLFYSVGIGQISSEVPQNLSASRPQDRQFILSSKKLLLSDSGFYLCAWPRGLNTEAFFGQGTRLTVV.

This clonotype was detected ten times or more. V and J are TRBV4-1 and TRBJ2-7, with D uncertain. CDR1 is MGHRA and CDR2 is YSYEKL in the germline V gene. This CDR3 is built from 14 residues. With 2 bases removed from V and 0 bases from J, the gap between germline ends came to 8 bases. The CDR3 spells CASSQNDISYEQYF. CDR3 bases: TGCGCCAGCAGCCAAAACGACATCTCCTACGAGCAGTACTTC.

This clonotype was detected ten times or more. This rearrangement joins TRBV7-3 to TRBJ2-3; TRBD2 matches 10 bases. Germline CDR1 is SGHTA and CDR2 is FQGTGA. The CDR3 runs to 15 residues. V was clipped by 4 bases and J by 1 base; unmatched bases: 2. The CDR3 protein is CASSSSGRGTDTQYF. CDR3 sequence (DNA): TGTGCCAGCAGCTCTAGCGGGAGAGGCACAGATACGCAGTATTTT.

This clonotype was detected many times. The chain links TRBV28 to TRBJ1-1; D is uncertain. This CDR3 is 16 amino acids long. Germline V gene data show CDR1 as MDHEN and CDR2 as SYDVKM. The V and J ends lost 5 bases and 1 base respectively, with 17 bases between them. The CDR3 DNA follows: TGTGCCAGCAGTCTCCATACAGTCCGGAGGAACACTGAAGCTTTCTTT. This encodes CASSLHTVRRNTEAFF.

This clonotype has ten or more counts. The chain recombines TRBV10-3 with TRBJ1-5; D is ambiguous. CDR1 is ENHRY and CDR2 is SYGVKD in the germline V gene. Trimming removed 0 bases from V and 5 bases from J, with 5 bases in between. This CDR3 has 13 amino acids. CDR3 sequence reads: CAISESGDQPQHF. The CDR3 region has the DNA TGTGCCATCAGTGAGTCGGGAGATCAGCCCCAGCATTTT.